The clone carrying this TCR beta chain showed up just a few times. Its antigen remains unidentified. The TCR alpha and TCR beta cDNA libraries, bearing sample barcodes and UMIs, were generated by 5'RACE using constant-segment primers. TCRdb re-called the 5' RACE reads through MiXCR, storing one row per CDR3 protein. This table holds hundreds of thousands of distinct CDR3 sequences, around 13% found once. This entry is derived from a study of T-cell memory formation after mild COVID-19. Study-wide results and caveats: Pre-infection memory held some responding clones, suggesting pre-existing cross-reactive T cells responded. For contracting clones, CD4+ ones sat mainly in CM and EM, CD8+ in EMRA. Clones from the second wave (peaking day 37) had unconfirmed SARS-CoV-2 specificity.

This clonotype was obtained from a man younger than 35 who had mild COVID-19 (a few samples of this study predate the infection). Cell type and time point are not known. Sequenced input: PBMCs or a T cell subset sorted from them (not recorded which).

Here the CDR3 reads CASSLVRGAWEKLFF. The DNA of the CDR3 is TGTGCCAGCAGCTTAGTCCGGGGGGCTTGGGAAAAACTGTTTTTT. The chain links TRBV7-8 to TRBJ1-4; D may be TRBD1 (6 bases). Trimming took 1 base from V and 8 from J, leaving 14 bases between them. Germline CDR1 reads SGHVS; CDR2 reads FQNEAQ. The CDR3 runs to 15 residues.